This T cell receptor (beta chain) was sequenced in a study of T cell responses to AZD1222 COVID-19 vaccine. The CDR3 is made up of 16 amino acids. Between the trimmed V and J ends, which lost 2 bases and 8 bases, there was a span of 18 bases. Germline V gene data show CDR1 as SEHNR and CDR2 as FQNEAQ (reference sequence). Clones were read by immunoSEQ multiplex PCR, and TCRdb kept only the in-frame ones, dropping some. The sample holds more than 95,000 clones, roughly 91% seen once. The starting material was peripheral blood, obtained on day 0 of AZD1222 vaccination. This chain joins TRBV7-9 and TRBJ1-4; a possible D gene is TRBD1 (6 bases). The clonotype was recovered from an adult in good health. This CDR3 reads CASSLPPEGGQEKLFF. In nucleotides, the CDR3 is TGTGCCAGCAGCTTACCCCCAGAGGGAGGACAGGAAAAACTGTTTTTT.